The T cell receptor beta chain described here comes from a study of blood T cell repertoires in COVID-19. Study-level information: Samples representing acute and convalescent COVID-19 were sourced from the United States, Italy and Spain. PBMCs, B-cell-depleted T cells, or T cells provided the cDNA or gDNA that made up the material.

The repertoire was sequenced with immunoSEQ multiplex PCR; TCRdb's copy has only in-frame clones and lacks some. The sample includes about 180,000 clones, more than 70% of them seen just once. The trim removed 6 bases at V and 7 bases at J, leaving 7 bases unmatched. The length of the CDR3 is 13 residues. CDR1 LNHDA and CDR2 SQIVND come from the germline V gene (reference sequence). V usage is TRBV19 and J usage is TRBJ2-7; 9 nucleotides agree with TRBD1. Sample: peripheral blood. The TCR comes from a man aged 35-49 years with active or convalescent COVID-19. CDR3 residues: CASSTGQGLEQYF. CDR3 coding DNA: TGTGCCAGTAGCACGGGACAGGGATTGGAGCAGTACTTC. Full variable domain (rest looked up from reference TRBV19 and TRBJ2-7): DGGITQSPKYLFRKEGQNVTLSCEQNLNHDAMYWYRQDPGQGLRLIYYSQIVNDFQKGDIAEGYSVSREKKESFPLTVTSAQKNPTAFYLCASSTGQGLEQYFGPGTRLTVT.